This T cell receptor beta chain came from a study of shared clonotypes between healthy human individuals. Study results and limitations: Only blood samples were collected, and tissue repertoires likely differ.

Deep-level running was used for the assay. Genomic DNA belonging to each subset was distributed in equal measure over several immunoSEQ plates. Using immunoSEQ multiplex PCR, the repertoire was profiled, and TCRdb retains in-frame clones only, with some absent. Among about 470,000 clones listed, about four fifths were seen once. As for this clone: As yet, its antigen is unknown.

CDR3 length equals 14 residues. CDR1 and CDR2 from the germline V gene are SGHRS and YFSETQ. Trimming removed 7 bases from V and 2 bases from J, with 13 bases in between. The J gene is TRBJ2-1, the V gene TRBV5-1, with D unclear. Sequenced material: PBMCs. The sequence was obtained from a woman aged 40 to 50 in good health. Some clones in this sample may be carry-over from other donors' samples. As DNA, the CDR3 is TGCGCCAGCGGCCGGAGTGGCCCCTACAATGAGCAGTTCTTC. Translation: CASGRSGPYNEQFF.